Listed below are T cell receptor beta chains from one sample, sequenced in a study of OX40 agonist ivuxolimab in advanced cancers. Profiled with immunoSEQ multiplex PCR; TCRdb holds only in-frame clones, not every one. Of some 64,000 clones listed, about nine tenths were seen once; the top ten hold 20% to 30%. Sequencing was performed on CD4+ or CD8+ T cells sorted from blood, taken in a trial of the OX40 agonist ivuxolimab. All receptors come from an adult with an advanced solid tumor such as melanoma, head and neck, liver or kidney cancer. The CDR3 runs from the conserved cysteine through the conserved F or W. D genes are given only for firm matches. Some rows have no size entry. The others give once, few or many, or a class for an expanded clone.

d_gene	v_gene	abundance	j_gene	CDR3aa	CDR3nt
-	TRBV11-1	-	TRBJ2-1	CASSLGGTGEQFF	TGTGCCAGCAGCTTAGGCGGTACCGGTGAGCAGTTCTTC
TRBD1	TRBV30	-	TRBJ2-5	CAWSPDRAETQYF	TGTGCCTGGAGTCCCGACAGGGCAGAGACCCAGTACTTC
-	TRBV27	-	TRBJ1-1	CASSFWGDEAFF	TGTGCCAGCAGTTTTTGGGGGGATGAAGCTTTCTTT
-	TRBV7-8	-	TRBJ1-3	CASSLTNTIYF	TGTGCCAGCAGCTTAACAAACACCATATATTTT
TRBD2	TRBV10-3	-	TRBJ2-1	CAISVTGGNTYNEQFF	TGTGCCATCAGTGTTACGGGGGGGAATACCTACAATGAGCAGTTCTTC
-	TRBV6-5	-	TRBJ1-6	CASSYSSMNSPLHF	TGTGCCAGCAGTTACTCGAGCATGAATTCACCCCTCCACTTT
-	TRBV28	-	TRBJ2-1	CASSFAGSYNEQFF	TGTGCCAGCAGTTTTGCGGGTTCCTACAATGAGCAGTTCTTC
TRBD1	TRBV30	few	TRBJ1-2	CAWSRGLYGYTF	TGTGCCTGGAGTAGGGGGCTTTATGGCTACACCTTC
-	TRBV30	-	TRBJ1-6	CAWEGAPLHF	TGTGCCTGGGAAGGGGCACCCCTCCACTTT
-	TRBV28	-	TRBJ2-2	CASRSSAENTGELFF	TGTGCCAGCAGATCCTCGGCGGAGAACACCGGGGAGCTGTTTTTT
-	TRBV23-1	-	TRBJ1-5	CASSHYRDRSNQPQHF	TGCGCCAGCAGTCATTACAGGGATAGAAGCAATCAGCCCCAGCATTTT
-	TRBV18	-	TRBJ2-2	CASSPPNTGELFF	TGTGCCAGCTCACCTCCCAACACCGGGGAGCTGTTTTTT
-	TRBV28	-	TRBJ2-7	CASSLRGTAYSYEQYF	TGTGCCAGCAGCCTGCGGGGGACAGCCTACTCCTACGAGCAGTACTTC
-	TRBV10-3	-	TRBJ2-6	CAISYPSGANVLTF	TGTGCCATCAGCTACCCCTCTGGGGCCAACGTCCTGACTTTC
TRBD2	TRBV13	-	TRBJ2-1	CASSPGLAGGYNEQFF	TGTGCCAGCAGCCCCGGACTAGCGGGAGGTTACAATGAGCAGTTCTTC
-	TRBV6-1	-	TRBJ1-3	CASRQGVVIGNTIYF	TGTGCCAGCAGACAGGGCGTAGTCATCGGAAACACCATATATTTT
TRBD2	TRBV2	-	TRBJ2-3	CASSDPSGSTDTQYF	TGTGCCAGCAGTGATCCTAGCGGTAGCACAGATACGCAGTATTTT
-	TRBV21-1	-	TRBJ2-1	CASSIDNRGRHGGEQFF	TGTGCCAGCAGCATAGACAACAGGGGGCGCCACGGAGGTGAGCAGTTCTTC
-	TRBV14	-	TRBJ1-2	CASSLSILYGYTF	TGTGCCAGCAGCCTTTCCATCCTCTATGGCTACACCTTC
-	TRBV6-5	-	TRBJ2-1	CASSYRALVNEQFF	TGTGCCAGCAGTTACCGGGCCCTCGTCAATGAGCAGTTCTTC
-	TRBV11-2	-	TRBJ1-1	CASSWGSMNTEAFF	TGTGCCAGCAGCTGGGGGTCCATGAACACTGAAGCTTTCTTT